This TCR beta chain was recovered during a study of graft-versus-host responses after intestinal transplantation. Study as a whole: For around 3 years after anti-thymocyte globulin induction, all recipients took tacrolimus and steroids. General observations from the study: Some patients had graft-donor T cell macrochimerism, and their allografts showed high graft-versus-host to host-versus-graft clonal ratios.

V shed 0 bases and J shed 5 bases, with 7 bases lying between them. This CDR3 is built from 14 residues. Germline loops: CDR1 LGHNA, CDR2 YNFKEQ. Generated by immunoSEQ multiplex PCR, the TCRdb table keeps only in-frame clones and is missing some. The sample holds 100,000 or so clones, around nine tenths seen once. The sample holds one count of this clone. What it binds is unknown. Sequences were derived from unstimulated CD4+ T cells sorted from spleen or lymph node cells, sampled before intestinal transplant. V is TRBV4-2 and J is TRBJ1-4; D is ambiguous. The origin of this receptor is a human donor who received an intestinal transplant. For the CDR3, the DNA is TGTGCCAGCAGCCAAGAGAGGCGGAATGAAAAACTGTTTTTT. It encodes CASSQERRNEKLFF.